There are a few counts of the clone carrying this TCR beta chain. This sample was taken from a study of read filtering for tumor transcriptome and immune sequencing. The CDR3 runs 12 residues. CDR1 SQVTM and CDR2 ANQGSEA come from the germline V gene. Trimming stripped 6 bases from V and 2 bases from J, with 10 bases between. This library used roughly 0.4 ug RNA and molecular barcoded adaptors spanning alpha/delta and beta/gamma chains. TCRdb reprocessed the reads via MiXCR and lists one record per CDR3 protein. The data contain fewer than 100,000 distinct CDR3 sequences, approximately 13% of them seen just once; the ten biggest clones take up about 15%.

Sequencing input: a population of CD138-negative cells sorted from bone marrow. The sequence derives from a donor at least 40 years old with multiple myeloma. This chain links TRBV29-1 with TRBJ2-5; D not resolved. CDR3 in amino acids: CSVVRTQETQYF. As DNA, the CDR3 is TGCAGCGTAGTCCGAACACAAGAGACCCAGTACTTC.